This TCR beta chain was sequenced during a study of brain T cells in children with intractable seizures (dated by TCRdb to the early 2020s). In terms of the full investigation: As a first screen for immune gene transcripts, resected brain tissue from approximately 54 pediatric epilepsy surgery cases was run on a NanoString immunology panel. Among the roughly 12 selected surgery cases, pre-surgery blood was additionally sequenced for eight, leaving four cases with brain tissue only.

Note on this clone: Its antigen specificity is not known. The record has no base qualities; no much larger clone is one base away.

Per the publication, the time point label means: resected brain tissue, or blood drawn just prior to surgery. The surgery cases with the highest brain T cell transcript signatures were chosen for TCR beta chain sequencing of brain tissue, and also of blood when blood was available. Before surgery, the patients had been given at least one anti-epileptic drug. The TCR-sequenced patients were children whose drug-resistant epilepsy was caused by tuberous sclerosis complex, focal cortical dysplasia, Rasmussen encephalitis or hemimegalencephaly. Bulk genomic DNA was isolated from unsorted brain tissue and whole blood using the Monarch genomic DNA purification kit. The immunoSEQ assay was used to generate TCR beta chain sequences from genomic DNA. The paper's processing steps were these. CDR3 sequences that did not begin with the conserved framework cysteine at position 104 were removed by hand. To get clonality, the normalized Shannon's Diversity Index was subtracted from one, giving values from 0 (maximal diversity) to 1 (oligoclonal). Chi-squared comparison-of-proportions tests were used to check whether the frequency of the same CDR3 differed between samples, for example brain versus blood. Public clonotypes were found by searching immuneACCESS, and the VDJdb browser was used to assess similarity to known antiviral clonotypes. This is the immuneACCESS table as TCRdb keeps it, with only in-frame sequences that have V and J called. A part of the clones is gone; compared with another copy, unresolved V genes explain less than half, and the rest is unexplained. The V and J calls and clone size come from that table; D and trimming were worked out from the DNA. This sample is represented by more than 40,000 clones; around nine tenths of them were singletons. Roughly 6% of the sample is in the top ten clones.

Study-level results and caveats: Because sequencing depth differed between pre- and post-surgery blood, the absence of clones from the pre-surgery sample may reflect undersampling. The patients' HCMV serostatus was not known, and viral specificity was inferred solely from CDR3 sequence similarity.

The sequence was collected from a girl aged 2 to 9 with tuberous sclerosis and intractable seizures. Sequencing used peripheral blood, obtained at surgery.

The DNA sequence is given as TGTGCCAGCAGCTCCGGGGGCGATGAGCAGTTCTTC. Protein translation: CASSSGGDEQFF. The chain uses TRBV5-6 and TRBJ2-1; the D match is possibly TRBD1 or TRBD2, with 6 bases aligned in each. As encoded in the germline V gene, CDR1 is SGHDT while CDR2 is YYEEEE. V lost 3 bases and J lost 8 bases; the stretch between them is 9 bases long. The cysteine opens and the phenylalanine closes a CDR3 of 12 amino acids. Only CDR3 DNA remains: 36 bases, in frame from the first base.